This T cell receptor (beta chain) comes out of a study of regulatory T cells in long-lasting Graves disease. Overall study: With positive TSH receptor antibodies and over 5 years of antithyroid drugs, Graves' disease was considered persistent. Study results and limitations: Under persistent disease, TRBV28, TRBJ1-2 and TRBJ2-5 were used preferentially.

The sample's time point: persistent/refractory GD, antithyroid drugs over 5 years with positive TRAb. After RNA was extracted from PBMCs, the TCR library was made from it. Regarding this clonotype: Its antigen is undetermined.

HTBI primers from iRepertoire and Arm-PCR of CDR3 regions yielded the TCR beta libraries. TCRdb re-called the multiplex PCR reads through MiXCR, storing one row per CDR3 protein. The top ten clones hold about 20% of a sample with approximately 380,000 distinct CDR3 sequences, around 20% of them seen once. V was pared by 4 bases and J by 0 bases, with 6 bases of the junction left unmatched. Germline CDR1 and CDR2: DFQATT and SNEGSKA (reference sequence). This CDR3 spans 15 amino acids. This clonotype was obtained from a female donor with Graves disease. Source: peripheral blood mononuclear cells (PBMCs), taken when the disease was refractory, from a patient treated with antithyroid drugs. This chain uses TRBV20-1 with TRBJ2-1, with TRBD2 matching 7 bases. This CDR3 reads CSATLAASSYNEQFF. DNA of the CDR3: TGCAGTGCTACCCTAGCGGCCAGCTCCTACAATGAGCAGTTCTTC.